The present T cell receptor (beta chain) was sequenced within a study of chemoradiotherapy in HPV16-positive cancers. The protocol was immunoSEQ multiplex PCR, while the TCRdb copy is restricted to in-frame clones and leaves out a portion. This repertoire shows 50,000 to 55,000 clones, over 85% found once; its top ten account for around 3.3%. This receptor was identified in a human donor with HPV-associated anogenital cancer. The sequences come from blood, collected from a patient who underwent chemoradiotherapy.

In DNA form, the CDR3 reads TGTGCCAGCAGCTCCGCGGGACAGGGGGTTAAGTTTGGCGGGGAGCTGTTTTTT. Its translation: CASSSAGQGVKFGGELFF. The chain is built from TRBV7-9 and TRBJ2-2, with 11 bases fitting TRBD1. The CDR3 consists of 18 residues. CDR1 is SEHNR, CDR2 FQNEAQ, per germline (reference sequence). The V gene end was trimmed by 4 bases and the J gene end by 7 bases; junction bases not matched to a gene: 14.